Shown below are 16 T cell receptor beta chains from a single sample sequenced in a study of CD8 T cells in ankylosing spondylitis (dated by TCRdb to the late 2010s). The library was prepared using 5' RACE. Instrument on record: Illumina HiSeq 2500. Through fastp at Q25 and MiXCR, TCRdb rebuilt clones from the public reads, retaining in-frame beta chains. Merged by CDR3 protein, the rows form single entries marked with the most common genes and DNA. The sample profile shows 300,000 to 400,000 distinct CDR3 sequences; under 14% of them were found once. Roughly 9.1% of the sample comes from the top ten. Specimen: blood, either unsorted or a sorted T cell fraction (not recorded which). These receptor sequences come from a female donor with ankylosing spondylitis or in good health (not recorded which).

This clonotype was counted between two and nine times. The rearrangement links TRBV27 to TRBJ2-7, with 7 bases matching TRBD1. V was pared by 2 bases and J by 5 bases, with 12 bases of the junction left unmatched. CDR1 and CDR2 from the germline V gene are MNHEY and SMNVEV (reference sequence). CDR3 length: 16 amino acids. CDR3 in amino acids: CASSLRLTGRSDEQYF. The DNA for the CDR3 is TGTGCCAGCAGTTTACGTTTGACAGGGCGATCCGACGAGCAGTACTTC.

This clonotype came up many times. This rearrangement joins TRBV20-1 to TRBJ1-2; 7 bases fit TRBD1. V shed 7 bases, J shed 4 bases, and the junction held 6 bases outside the gene matches. This CDR3 has 12 amino acids. Germline CDR1 is DFQATT and CDR2 is SNEGSKA (reference sequence). The CDR3 loop is CSGGDSAYGYTF. The CDR3 nucleotides read TGCAGTGGGGGGGACAGCGCCTATGGCTACACCTTC.

This clonotype turned up a few times. The chain recombines TRBV12-3 or TRBV12-4 with TRBJ2-1; TRBD2 might be the D (5 bases). V was shortened by 3 bases and J by 6 bases, with 15 bases between the two germline ends. The CDR3 is 15 residues long. This CDR3 reads CASSFAGSPFNEQFF. The CDR3 nucleotides are TGTGCCAGCAGTTTCGCGGGTTCCCCATTCAATGAGCAGTTCTTC.

This clonotype was counted at least ten times. This sequence joins TRBV12-3 or TRBV12-4 and TRBJ1-3; 9 bases agree with TRBD1. V lost 1 base to trimming and J lost 4 bases; unmatched junction nucleotides: 2. The CDR3 totals 15 residues. The chain's CDR3 is CASSLDGTGGNTIYF. In DNA, the CDR3 is TGTGCCAGCAGTTTAGACGGGACAGGGGGAAACACCATATATTTT.

This clonotype appeared many times. V gene TRBV11-2 combines with J gene TRBJ2-1; TRBD2 matches 11 bases. Per the germline V gene, CDR1 is SGHAT and CDR2 is FQNNGV. The J segment lost 0 bases and the V segment lost 5 bases, leaving 12 bases of the junction unmatched. This CDR3 has 19 residues. The DNA for the CDR3 is TGTGCCAGCAGCCCAAGAAGACTAGCGGGGCCCGCCTCCTACAATGAGCAGTTCTTC. Its protein product is CASSPRRLAGPASYNEQFF. The complete variable domain, with remaining parts taken from reference TRBV11-2 and TRBJ2-1, reads EAGVAQSPRYKIIEKRQSVAFWCNPISGHATLYWYQQILGQGPKLLIQFQNNGVVDDSQLPKDRFSAERLKGVDSTLKIQPAKLEDSAVYLCASSPRRLAGPASYNEQFFGPGTRLTVL.

This clonotype was observed a few times. The genes are TRBV14 and TRBJ2-1; no clear D gene. This CDR3 contains 14 residues. Trimming removed 1 base at V and 4 bases at J, with 8 bases between. CDR1 is SGHDN and CDR2 is FVKESK in the germline V gene. The CDR3: CASSQVGRYNEQFF. CDR3 bases: TGTGCCAGCAGCCAAGTTGGGCGGTACAATGAGCAGTTCTTC.

There are many counts of this clonotype. The rearrangement joins TRBV5-1 to TRBJ1-1; a weak D match, TRBD1 (6 bases). V shed 2 bases and J shed 3 bases, with 20 bases lying between them. This CDR3 comprises 17 residues. Germline values: CDR1 SGHRS, CDR2 YFSETQ. The CDR3 region is CASSFRGNPFQDTEAFF. CDR3 bases: TGCGCCAGCAGCTTTAGGGGGAACCCCTTTCAGGACACTGAAGCTTTCTTT.

This clonotype was counted many times. The gene calls are TRBV10-3 and TRBJ2-3, with 8 nucleotides matching TRBD1. In germline, CDR1 is ENHRY, CDR2 SYGVKD. V lost 7 bases to trimming and J lost 0 bases; unmatched junction nucleotides: 3. CDR3 length: 14 residues. CDR3 protein: CAITRDRSTDTQYF. CDR3 coding DNA: TGTGCCATCACCCGGGACAGGAGCACAGATACGCAGTATTTT.

This clonotype was found many times. The chain carries TRBV20-1 and TRBJ1-5, with D uncertain. CDR1 DFQATT and CDR2 SNEGSKA come from the germline V gene (reference sequence). Trimming removed 3 bases from V and 6 bases from J, with 18 bases in between. The CDR3 spans 15 residues. CDR3 DNA sequence: TGCAGTGCTAGTTTTGGAGCCCTAAGCGGTCAGCCCCAGCATTTT. This codes for CSASFGALSGQPQHF.

The genes are TRBV20-1 and TRBJ2-1; D is unresolved. Trimming stripped 1 base from V and 4 bases from J, with 23 bases between. Germline loops: CDR1 DFQATT, CDR2 SNEGSKA (reference sequence). This CDR3 contains 18 residues. The CDR3 reads CSARVGGFRRKAYNEQFF. The CDR3 region has the DNA TGCAGTGCTAGAGTGGGTGGGTTTAGGCGGAAAGCTTACAATGAGCAGTTCTTC.

This clonotype occurred a few times. The J gene is TRBJ2-5, the V gene TRBV7-2; D ambiguous. CDR3 length: 13 residues. Trimming took off 5 bases at V and 2 bases at J, with 9 bases between the two ends. Per germline, CDR1 SGHTA and CDR2 FQGNSA. The CDR3 sequence: CASSRYKQETQYF. The CDR3 coding sequence is TGTGCCAGCAGCCGGTACAAACAAGAGACCCAGTACTTC.

There are a few counts of this clonotype. The V and J genes are TRBV12-3 or TRBV12-4 and TRBJ2-1; D not resolved. V gave up 3 bases and J gave up 12 bases, with 9 bases separating them. The CDR3 runs to 11 residues. CDR3 sequence reads: CASSFHRSQFF. Written as DNA, the CDR3 is TGTGCCAGCAGTTTCCACCGGTCGCAGTTCTTC.

In this sample, this clonotype turned up many times. This chain uses TRBV11-3 with TRBJ2-3; D ambiguous. Germline V gene data show CDR1 as SGHNT and CDR2 as YENEEA. Trimming took off 5 bases at V and 14 bases at J, with 23 bases between the two ends. The CDR3 is 14 residues long. The CDR3 loop reads CASSDATNIPRLYF. The CDR3 DNA sequence: TGTGCCAGCAGCGACGCCACCAACATCCCACGTTTGTATTTT.

At least ten counts were recorded for this clonotype. This chain links TRBV5-4 with TRBJ2-7; D uncertain. The CDR3 has 15 amino acids. Germline CDR1 is SGHNT and CDR2 is YYREEE (reference sequence). V was pared by 0 bases and J by 5 bases, with 15 bases between. CDR3 bases: TGTGCCAGCAGCTTGGATGGTTATGGGTCCAACGAGCAGTACTTC. Its translation: CASSLDGYGSNEQYF.

This clonotype occurred many times. This sequence joins TRBV28 and TRBJ2-7; 7 positions agree with TRBD1. Looked up from germline, CDR1 is MDHEN and CDR2 is SYDVKM. V dropped 5 bases and J dropped 9; count of bases not matched to a gene: 7. The CDR3 totals 12 residues. The DNA for the CDR3 is TGTGCCAGCAGTCTACAGGGGTTGGGGCAGTACTTC. It yields the protein CASSLQGLGQYF.

This clonotype turned up a few times. The chain is built from TRBV18 and TRBJ2-5, with TRBD1 matching over 10 bases. Germline CDR1 and CDR2: KGHSH and LQKENI. The V segment lost 3 bases and the J segment 1 base; nucleotides outside the gene matches: 2. The CDR3 has 15 residues. DNA for the CDR3: TGTGCCAGCTCACCCGACAGGGGGCCCCAAGAGACCCAGTACTTC. It specifies CASSPDRGPQETQYF. Combining the CDR3 with reference TRBV18 and TRBJ2-5 gives the whole variable domain NAGVMQNPRHLVRRRGQEARLRCSPMKGHSHVYWYRQLPEEGLKFMVYLQKENIIDESGMPKERFSAEFPKEGPSILRIQQVVRGDSAAYFCASSPDRGPQETQYFGPGTRLLVL.